These 11 T cell receptor beta chains were sequenced from one sample in a study of identical twins. MiXCR was run by TCRdb on the 5' RACE reads, yielding one entry per CDR3 protein. This sample carries under 900,000 distinct CDR3 sequences, roughly an eighth of them seen once, and the ten largest clones take around 1.5%. This sample also belongs to another study, concerning yellow fever vaccine responses in identical twins.

The specimen sequenced was PBMCs. These receptor sequences come from a woman in her late teens or twenties in good health.

In this sample, this clonotype turned up a few times. The CDR3 loop is CASSLRVASGISYEQYF. DNA for the CDR3: TGTGCCAGCAGCTTAAGAGTAGCTAGCGGGATATCATACGAGCAGTACTTC. The gene calls are TRBV7-2 and TRBJ2-7, with 9 bases lining up with TRBD2. The CDR3 loop spans 17 amino acids. The junction had 12 bases not matched to a gene; V was cut back by 2 bases and J by 4 bases. CDR1 is SGHTA, CDR2 FQGNSA, per germline. Full variable domain (remainder filled in from reference TRBV7-2 and TRBJ2-7): GAGVSQSPSNKVTEKGKDVELRCDPISGHTALYWYRQSLGQGLEFLIYFQGNSAPDKSGLPSDRFSAERTGGSVSTLTIQRTQQEDSAVYLCASSLRVASGISYEQYFGPGTRLTVT.

This clonotype showed up just once. This chain links TRBV5-1 with TRBJ2-5; D possibly corresponds to TRBD2 (7 bases). V dropped 4 bases and J dropped 2 bases, with 18 bases sitting between them. The CDR3 totals 16 residues. Per germline, CDR1 SGHRS and CDR2 YFSETQ. CDR3 nucleotides: TGCGCCAGCAGCCCGCGTGGGGGCGGGGGACAAGAGACCCAGTACTTC. Translating gives CASSPRGGGGQETQYF.

The rearrangement uses TRBV6-1 and TRBJ2-1; D is perhaps TRBD2 (7 bases). Trimming left V 6 bases short and J 7 bases short, with 28 bases between. Germline lookup yields CDR1 MNHNS and CDR2 SASEGT. CDR3 size: 18 residues. DNA of the CDR3: TGTGCCAGCAGCAGAAAACCTAGCGTCAGGACTAGGGGGAATGAGCAGTTCTTC. It specifies CASSRKPSVRTRGNEQFF.

This chain uses TRBV4-2 with TRBJ2-1, with 14 bases lining up with TRBD2. The CDR3 covers 16 residues. Germline CDR1 LGHNA, CDR2 YNFKEQ. After removal of 2 bases from V and 10 bases from J, the junction contained 7 bases not matched to a gene. The DNA for the CDR3 is TGTGCCAGCAGCCAATCCGGACTAGCGGGAGGAAAGGAGCAGTTCTTC. Translated: CASSQSGLAGGKEQFF.

The V gene is TRBV7-9, the J gene TRBJ2-3, with TRBD2 identical over 7 bases. Germline V gives CDR1 SEHNR, CDR2 FQNEAQ (reference sequence). The CDR3 is 15 amino acids. V shed 4 bases and J 2 bases; nucleotides not matched to a gene: 6. The CDR3 protein is CASSSSGTTTDTQYF. The DNA of the CDR3 is TGTGCCAGCAGCTCTTCCGGGACTACCACAGATACGCAGTATTTT.

This clonotype was counted at least ten times. The chain employs TRBV15 and TRBJ2-7, with 8 bases identical to TRBD1. The V gene's germline CDR1 is LNHNV and CDR2 YYDKDF (reference sequence). This CDR3 comprises 15 residues. Unmatched junction bases numbered 13, after V lost 5 bases and J lost 7 bases. CDR3 region: CATSARTGSNREQYF. The CDR3 DNA sequence: TGTGCCACCAGCGCTAGGACAGGGTCTAACCGTGAGCAGTACTTC.

The chain's CDR3 is CASSMGSQETQYF. As DNA, the CDR3 is TGTGCCAGTAGTATGGGCTCCCAAGAGACCCAGTACTTC. The rearrangement uses TRBV19 and TRBJ2-5, with D unresolved. The V and J ends lost 3 bases and 1 base respectively, with 6 bases between them. Per germline, CDR1 LNHDA and CDR2 SQIVND (reference sequence). The CDR3 is 13 amino acids. Together with reference TRBV19 and TRBJ2-5, the CDR3 gives the full variable domain: DGGITQSPKYLFRKEGQNVTLSCEQNLNHDAMYWYRQDPGQGLRLIYYSQIVNDFQKGDIAEGYSVSREKKESFPLTVTSAQKNPTAFYLCASSMGSQETQYFGPGTRLLVL.

This clonotype occurred a few times. This chain joins TRBV20-1 and TRBJ2-7, with 9 bases that match TRBD1. The germline gives CDR1 DFQATT, CDR2 SNEGSKA (reference sequence). V lost 8 bases to trimming and J lost 5 bases; unmatched junction nucleotides: 7. The CDR3 extends over 12 amino acids. CDR3 residues: CSIPQGANEQYF. CDR3 nucleotides: TGCAGTATCCCACAGGGGGCCAACGAGCAGTACTTC.

This clonotype turned up a few times. The chain employs TRBV15 and TRBJ2-2; TRBD2 matches 7 bases. Germline trimming cut 1 base from V and 1 base from J; bases unmatched to any gene: 0. This CDR3 has 15 residues. CDR1 and CDR2 (germline): LNHNV, YYDKDF (reference sequence). The CDR3 region is CATSRAGGNTGELFF. CDR3 bases: TGTGCCACCAGCAGAGCGGGGGGGAACACCGGGGAGCTGTTTTTT.

This clonotype occurred a few times. The rearrangement links TRBV12-3 or TRBV12-4 to TRBJ1-3; D is perhaps TRBD1 (5 bases). The CDR3 extends over 14 amino acids. The ends were cut back, 6 bases at V and 4 bases at J, with 13 bases in the middle. CDR3 in amino acids: CASRPDRLGNTIYF. The CDR3 DNA sequence: TGTGCCAGCAGACCAGACAGACTGGGAAACACCATATATTTT.

This clonotype was seen at least ten times. An end of the junction differs from the germline gene, which may be a read error. The V gene is TRBV7-7, the J gene TRBJ2-3, with TRBD1 matching 9 bases. The germline CDR1 and CDR2 sequences are SSHAT and FNYEAQ (reference sequence). The CDR3 is 15 residues long. In DNA form, the CDR3 reads TGTGCCAGCAGTTTAGGGACAGGGAGGACAGATACGCAGTATTTT. It yields the protein CASSLGTGRTDTQYF.